This T cell receptor (beta chain) was retrieved from a study of cytomegalovirus exposure and HLA in healthy donors (TCRdb year 2017). Concerning the study at large: An earlier analysis of 587 of the donors reported 276 Gb of sequence data and 95 million to 140 million unique TCR beta sequences obtained from about 179 million T cells. About 280 gigabases of sequencing data and tens of millions of unique TCR sequences were included in an early release covering about 620 HLA-typed donors. The genetic ancestry cluster associated with self-reported Caucasian donors included about 84% of the roughly 400 genotyped donors. The aim of the study was to test whether cataloging public T cell receptors could identify signatures of past pathogen exposure. Using immunosequencing, the study profiled T cell repertoires from fewer than 700 subjects and related those repertoires to cytomegalovirus serostatus. In addition to the first cohort of hundreds of subjects, a separate validation cohort of 100 to 150 different subjects was used. To predict cytomegalovirus infection status, the study combined high-throughput TCR immunosequencing, statistical association of individual TCRs with disease status, and machine learning. A later analysis re-examined previously published TCR beta repertoires from 500 to 700 donors and added high-resolution HLA genotyping to investigate patterns of TCR occurrence. In the later analysis, no new phenotypic data were used to find candidate immune exposures; instead, reliance was placed on TCR beta sequences and their occurrence across donors. An earlier analysis of some 600 of the donors applied high-throughput TCR beta sequencing to assess whether each TCR beta V gene segment acted as functional or pseudogenic. Donor age, sex, ethnicity and CMV serostatus were compiled together with the repertoire data. Genome-wide SNP genotypes for about 55% of the roughly 670 donors were used in a later genetic analysis, which treated that subset as a discovery cohort. All discovery cohort repertoires had been generated using a single sequencing platform. HLA typing covered class I and class II loci at four-digit resolution. The number of donors typed differed by locus, with about 620-630 for A, B, C, DRB1 and DQB1, around 500 for DQA1, about 610 for DPA1, and roughly 450 for DPB1. About five DR-DQ haplotypes were treated as single units for association and clustering because of strong linkage in the cohort. On average, about 200,000 unique TCR beta nucleotide sequences were sequenced per donor among some 420 genotyped donors of the cohort, with roughly 18% of those sequences being non-productive.

This clone was counted a single time. This clone's antigen is unknown. Qualities for individual bases were not recorded, and no much larger clone is one base off. The cohort comprised under 700 healthy bone marrow donors. All cohort members were sampled while nominally healthy, although unrecorded immune exposures were likely present. The donor tested CMV seronegative, placing the donor among the approximately 360 seronegative members of the cohort. Every donor gave a peripheral blood sample, and the peripheral blood mononuclear cells from that sample were used for TCR beta sequencing. The Qiagen DNeasy Blood Extraction Kit was used to extract genomic DNA from the blood cell samples. Libraries came from the immunoSEQ multiplex PCR assay. For the multiplex PCR, a mixture combining 60 forward primers for TCR Vbeta segments and 13 reverse primers for TCR Jbeta segments was used. A multiplex PCR assay on genomic DNA amplified the CDR3 region of rearranged TCR beta genes. Amplified TCR beta libraries were sequenced as 87-base-pair reads on the Illumina HiSeq System. Concerning the study's data processing: Across the 670 or so repertoires, a later analysis counted approximately 83 million unique TCR beta chains, roughly 11 million of which were shared by at least two donors. To remove PCR and sequencing errors, raw reads were error-corrected and collapsed into unique sequences using a nearest-neighbor algorithm that merged closely related sequences. CDR3 sequences were aligned to IMGT reference sequences to assign V, D and J gene segments. Each retained sequence needed at least a six-nucleotide match to both a V gene segment and a J gene segment. A rearrangement counted as productive if the CDR3 had no stop codons and remained in frame with V and J, and every other rearrangement counted as non-productive. Following IMGT convention, CDR3 was defined as the stretch from the second conserved V-encoded cysteine to the conserved J-encoded phenylalanine. The earlier analysis of 500 to 650 of the donors excluded any sequence lacking an unambiguous match to a single V gene segment. An earlier analysis of 587 of the donors classified V segments as functional when productive rearrangements were above 56.7% and as segregating when the standard deviation between donors was above 5%. A statistical classification framework was built to diagnose cytomegalovirus status from the catalog of TCR beta chain sequences. V and J gene assignment, in a later analysis, came from comparing TCR nucleotide sequences with IMGT/GENE-DB human TR gene sequences. A later analysis assigned CDR3 sequences and most-parsimonious VDJ recombination scenarios with the TCRdist pipeline. A later analysis defined each TCR beta chain by its CDR3 amino acid sequence plus V-gene family, and excluded reads lacking a unique V-gene family. In a later analysis, fewer than 650 highly shared, low-generation-probability nucleotide sequences were removed to address suspected cross-contamination and a sequencing artifact. For each public chain, a later analysis derived a clonal expansion index from normalized ranks of inferred template counts within each repertoire. Generation probabilities in a later analysis came from a VDJ recombination model fitted to out-of-frame rearrangements, and those results were checked against IGoR. A later analysis scored TCR-TCR, TCR-HLA and TCR-CMV co-occurrence with hypergeometric tests, applying a repertoire-size bias correction to TCR pairs. To estimate false discovery rates, a later analysis permuted the HLA or CMV assignments 20 times. In a later analysis, co-occurring TCRs were grouped using DBSCAN, with TCRdist sequence similarity added in when clustering inside HLA-allele-positive subsets. Co-occurrence clustering excluded repertoires with fewer than 30,000 or more than 120,000 public chains, plus five with anomalous nucleotide sharing. TCRdb holds this immuneACCESS table with in-frame rearrangements only. Some clones are missing; in checked studies, unresolved V genes explain under half, and the rest has no known cause. That table furnishes V, J and clone size, whereas the DNA furnished D and trimming. This sample holds about 97,000 clones; about four fifths were observed only once. The top ten clonotypes cover 1.5% to 2% of the sample.

Broader findings and caveats from the paper: Most TCR sequences were observed very rarely across donors, whereas some public TCRs were present in many individuals. In a later genetic analysis, a missense DCLRE1C variant was associated with V-gene and J-gene trimming of TCR beta chains, and the association was replicated in an independent cohort. A group of highly shared sequence variants was considered likely to be a technical artifact of the sequencing pipeline. Because some donors lacked HLA typing at each locus, the association tests relied only on the typed subset. A further reported finding was that TCR beta sequences accurately predicted the HLA-A and HLA-B alleles for most subjects in the first cohort. The study gave a list of 150 to 200 TCR beta chains associated with cytomegalovirus. Cytomegalovirus status was reported to be diagnosed by the classifier with high specificity and sensitivity in both the original and validation cohorts. The cohort was sequenced for TCR beta chains only, and without alpha or paired-chain data the features that could be detected were limited. In a later analysis, TCR association rates were found to vary across HLA loci, with the most associated TCRs seen for DRB1 alleles and the fewest for HLA-C alleles. Because the 87-base-pair reads could not distinguish some IMGT-functional V segments, including TRBV6-2 and TRBV6-3, those segments were excluded. In an earlier analysis of fewer than 750 of the donors, most TCR beta V segments were observed in productive rearrangements about 87% or about 30% of the time, broadly matching IMGT annotations. Correlated functional status among segregating V segments might reflect linkage disequilibrium, but an unknown experimental factor could not be ruled out. Because counts were too low, approximately 18 rarely observed V segments, including chromosome 9 orphons, were excluded from the earlier analysis of 587 of the donors. It was suggested by the authors that the approach could potentially be generalized to other disease states and immunological phenotypes. When HLA alleles, especially DR and DQ, strongly co-occurred, TCR associations were difficult to assign to individual alleles. In a later analysis, several top co-occurrence clusters were reported to appear linked to parvovirus B19, influenza, CMV and Epstein-Barr virus. A few of the identified cytomegalovirus-associated TCR beta chains were confirmed in vitro to be specific for cytomegalovirus antigens. Specific HLA alleles were associated with 16,951 TCR beta sequences at a false discovery rate of 0.05 in a later analysis. A later analysis found that HLA-associated TCR beta chains were more clonally expanded and had lower generation probabilities than equally common non-associated chains. CMV serostatus was the only immune exposure information available for the cohort. Roughly uniform sequencing depth across donors was assumed in presence/absence analyses, although this assumption may not hold. According to a later analysis, most CMV-associated TCR beta chains appeared to be HLA-restricted, and the HLA associations seemed to be driven largely by CMV exposure. Compared with the approximately 720-donor mean, donors in an Asian-associated ancestry cluster had fewer N-insertions in productive TCRs, according to a later genetic analysis.

V has 5 bases trimmed and J has 2 bases trimmed; junction bases matching no gene number 2. From cysteine to phenylalanine, the CDR3 is 13 amino acids long. Only CDR3 DNA remains: 39 bases, in frame from the first base. The germline V gene provides CDR1 ENHRY and CDR2 SYGVKD. The sample comprised PBMCs. The sequence was collected from a woman in her forties in good health and CMV-seronegative. The chain is encoded by TRBV10-3 joined to TRBJ2-5, with TRBD1 identical over 7 junction bases. The DNA is TGTGCCATCAGTCGGGACAGACAAGAGACCCAGTACTTC. It translates to CAISRDRQETQYF.